This T cell receptor (beta chain) stems from a study of vaccination and CD4 T cells after COVID-19. Sequenced with the Oncomine TCR Beta short-read assay was DNA taken from cultured CD4+ T cells. Someone extracted genomic DNA from cultured CD4+ T cells. TCRdb itself ran the PCR reads through MiXCR, one entry per CDR3 protein. Among about 7,000 distinct CDR3 sequences listed, about 30% were seen once. Germline CDR1 reads MNHEY; CDR2 reads SVGAGI. This CDR3 spans 15 amino acids. V dropped 1 base and J dropped 1 base, with 7 bases sitting between them. Comment on this clonotype: No antigen is known for it.

Treatment indicated: roughly 11-day PBMC culture with coronavirus spike peptide pools or control peptides (ViraFEST assay). During the years 2011-2018, before the COVID-19 pandemic, the unexposed donor's CD4+ T cells were collected. This receptor was obtained from a human donor in good health. The source material was CD4+ T cells from blood, cultured in vitro. V gene TRBV6-5 combines with J gene TRBJ2-2; no firm D call. This CDR3 reads CASSYWQRNTGELFF. The CDR3 DNA sequence: TGTGCCAGCAGTTACTGGCAGAGGAACACCGGGGAGCTGTTTTTT.